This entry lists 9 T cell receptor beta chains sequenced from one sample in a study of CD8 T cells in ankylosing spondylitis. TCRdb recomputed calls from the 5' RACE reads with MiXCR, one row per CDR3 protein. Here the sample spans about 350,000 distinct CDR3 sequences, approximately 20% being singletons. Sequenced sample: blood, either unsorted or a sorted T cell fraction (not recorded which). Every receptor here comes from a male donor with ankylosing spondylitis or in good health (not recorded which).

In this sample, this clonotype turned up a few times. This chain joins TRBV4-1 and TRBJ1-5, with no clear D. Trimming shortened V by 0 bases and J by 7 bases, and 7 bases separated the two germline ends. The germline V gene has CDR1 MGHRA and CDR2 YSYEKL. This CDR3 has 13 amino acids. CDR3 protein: CASSQDDRQPQHF. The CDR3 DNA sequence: TGCGCCAGCAGCCAAGATGATAGACAGCCCCAGCATTTT.

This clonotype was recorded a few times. CDR3 DNA sequence: TGCAGTGCTAGAGATGAACTAGCGTTACACGAGCAGTACTTC. Translation: CSARDELALHEQYF. J is TRBJ2-7 and V is TRBV20-1, with 7 bases matching TRBD2. The CDR3 is 14 amino acids. Germline trimming cut 0 bases from V and 5 bases from J; bases unmatched to any gene: 7. The germline V gene has CDR1 DFQATT and CDR2 SNEGSKA (reference sequence).

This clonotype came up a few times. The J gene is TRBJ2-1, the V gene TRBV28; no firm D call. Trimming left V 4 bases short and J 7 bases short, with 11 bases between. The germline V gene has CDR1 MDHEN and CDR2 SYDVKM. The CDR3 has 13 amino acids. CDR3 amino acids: CASSSGRWNEQFF. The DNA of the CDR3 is TGTGCCAGCAGTTCTGGCAGATGGAATGAGCAGTTCTTC.

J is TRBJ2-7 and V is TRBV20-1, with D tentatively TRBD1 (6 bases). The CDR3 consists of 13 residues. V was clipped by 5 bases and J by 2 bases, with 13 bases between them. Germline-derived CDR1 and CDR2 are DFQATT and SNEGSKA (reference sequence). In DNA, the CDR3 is TGCAGTGCTCCCGCACAGGGTCCCTACGAGCAGTACTTC. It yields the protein CSAPAQGPYEQYF.

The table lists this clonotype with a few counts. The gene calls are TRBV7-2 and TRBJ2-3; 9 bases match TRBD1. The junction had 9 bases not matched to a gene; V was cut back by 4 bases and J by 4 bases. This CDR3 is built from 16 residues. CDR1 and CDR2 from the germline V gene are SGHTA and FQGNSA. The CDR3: CASSSGTGPPADTQYF. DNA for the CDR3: TGTGCCAGCAGCTCAGGGACAGGGCCCCCGGCAGATACGCAGTATTTT.

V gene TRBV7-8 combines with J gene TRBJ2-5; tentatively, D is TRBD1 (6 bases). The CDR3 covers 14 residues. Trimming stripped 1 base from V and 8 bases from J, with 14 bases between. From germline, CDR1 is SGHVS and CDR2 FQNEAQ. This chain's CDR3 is CASSLVRLDSTQYF. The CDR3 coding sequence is TGTGCCAGCAGCTTAGTGAGGTTGGACAGTACCCAGTACTTC.

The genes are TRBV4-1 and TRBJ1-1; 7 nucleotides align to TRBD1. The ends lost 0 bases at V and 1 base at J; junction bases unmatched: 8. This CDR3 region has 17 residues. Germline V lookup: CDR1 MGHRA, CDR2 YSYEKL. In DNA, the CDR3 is TGCGCCAGCAGCCAAGATACGAGGGGGCTTACGAACACTGAAGCTTTCTTT. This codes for CASSQDTRGLTNTEAFF.

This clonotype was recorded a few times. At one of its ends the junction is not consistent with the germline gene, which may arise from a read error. CDR3 protein: CASSTGPTSRDF. CDR3 nucleotides: TGTGCCAGCAGCACCGGGCCTACGAGCAGGGACTTC. The rearrangement joins TRBV12-3 or TRBV12-4 to TRBJ2-7; perhaps TRBD1 as D (5 bases). The CDR3 is 12 amino acids.

CDR3 residues: CASSSRGASTGELFF. In DNA form, the CDR3 reads TGTGCCAGCAGCAGTCGGGGGGCTAGTACCGGGGAGCTGTTTTTT. The V gene is TRBV7-8, the J gene TRBJ2-2; weak D call: TRBD2 (7 bases). V gave up 5 bases and J gave up 5 bases, with 15 bases separating them. Per the germline V gene, CDR1 is SGHVS and CDR2 is FQNEAQ. The CDR3 contains 15 residues.